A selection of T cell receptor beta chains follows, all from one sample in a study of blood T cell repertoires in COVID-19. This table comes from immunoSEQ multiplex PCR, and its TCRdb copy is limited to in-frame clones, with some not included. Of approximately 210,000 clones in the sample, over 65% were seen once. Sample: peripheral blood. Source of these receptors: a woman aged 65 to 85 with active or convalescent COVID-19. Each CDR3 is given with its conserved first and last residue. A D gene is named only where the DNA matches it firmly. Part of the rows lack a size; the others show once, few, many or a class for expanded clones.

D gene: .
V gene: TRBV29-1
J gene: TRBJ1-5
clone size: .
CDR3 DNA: TGCAGCGTTAGACAGTCCAATCAGCCCCAGCATTTT
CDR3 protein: CSVRQSNQPQHF

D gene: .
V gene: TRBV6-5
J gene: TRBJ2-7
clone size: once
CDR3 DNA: TGTGCCAGTACTATAAACTCCTACGAGCAGTACTTC
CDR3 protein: CASTINSYEQYF

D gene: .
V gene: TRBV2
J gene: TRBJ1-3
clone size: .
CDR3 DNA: TGTGCCAGCCAAGAACAGGTCCTCTCTGGAAACACCATATATTTT
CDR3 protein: CASQEQVLSGNTIYF

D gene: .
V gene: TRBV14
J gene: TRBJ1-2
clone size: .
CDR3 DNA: TGTGCCAGCAGCCAAGTGGGGGCTGCTGGCTACACCTTC
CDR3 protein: CASSQVGAAGYTF

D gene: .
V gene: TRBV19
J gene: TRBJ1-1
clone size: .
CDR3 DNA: TGTGCCAGTAGGATCCAGGGTCTCATGGGGAACACTGAAGCTTTCTTT
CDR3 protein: CASRIQGLMGNTEAFF

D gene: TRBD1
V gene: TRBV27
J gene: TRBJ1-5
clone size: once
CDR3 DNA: TGTGCCAGCAGTTTAATTCGGCAGGGGGTTCATCAGCCCCAGCATTTT
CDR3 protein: CASSLIRQGVHQPQHF

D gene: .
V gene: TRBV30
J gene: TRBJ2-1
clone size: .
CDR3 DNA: TGTGCCTGGAGCGGAGGAATTGAGCAGTTCTTC
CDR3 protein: CAWSGGIEQFF

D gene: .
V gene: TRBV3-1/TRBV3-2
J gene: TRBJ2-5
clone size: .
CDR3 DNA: TGTGCCAGCAGCCAAGATATGACAGGTAGTAGGACCCAGTACTTC
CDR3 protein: CASSQDMTGSRTQYF

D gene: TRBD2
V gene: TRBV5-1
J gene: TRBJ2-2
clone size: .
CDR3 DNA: TGCGCCAGCAGCCTCCTCGGGGGGGACACCGGGGAGCTGTTTTTT
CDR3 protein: CASSLLGGDTGELFF

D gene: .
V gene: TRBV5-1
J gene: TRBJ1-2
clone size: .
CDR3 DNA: TGCGCCAGCAGCTTGGCCGGGAACGGTGGCTACACCTTC
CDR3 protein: CASSLAGNGGYTF

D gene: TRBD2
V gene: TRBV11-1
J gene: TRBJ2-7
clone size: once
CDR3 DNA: TGTGCCAGCAGCTGGACTAGCGGGAGAACCGAGCAGTACTTC
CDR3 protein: CASSWTSGRTEQYF

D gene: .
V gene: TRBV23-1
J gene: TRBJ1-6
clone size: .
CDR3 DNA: TGCGCCAGCAGTCAATTCCACAGGGCCTACCTTAGCTCCTATAATTCACCCCTCCACTTT
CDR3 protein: CASSQFHRAYLSSYNSPLHF

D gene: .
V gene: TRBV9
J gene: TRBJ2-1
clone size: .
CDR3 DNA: TGTGCCAGCAGCGTATCAACGAGTTCCTACAATGAGCAGTTCTTC
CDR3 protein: CASSVSTSSYNEQFF

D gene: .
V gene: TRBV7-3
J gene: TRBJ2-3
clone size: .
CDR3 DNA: TGTGCCAGCAGCTTAACAGAGGGCCGAGGCACAGATACGCAGTATTTT
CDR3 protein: CASSLTEGRGTDTQYF

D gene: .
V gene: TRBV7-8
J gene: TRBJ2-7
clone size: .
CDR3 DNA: TGTGCCAGCAGCTTGGCAGGGGCCTACGAGCAGTACTTC
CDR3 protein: CASSLAGAYEQYF

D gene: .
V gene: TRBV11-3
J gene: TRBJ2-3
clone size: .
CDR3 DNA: TGTGCCAGCAGCGCCGGAGACACAGATACGCAGTATTTT
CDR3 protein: CASSAGDTDTQYF

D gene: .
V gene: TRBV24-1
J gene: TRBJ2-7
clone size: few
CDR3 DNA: TGTGCCACCAGTCAGGGATCCTACGAGCAGTACTTC
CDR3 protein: CATSQGSYEQYF

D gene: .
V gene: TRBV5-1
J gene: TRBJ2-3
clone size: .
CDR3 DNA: TGCGCCAGCAGCTTGGTCCCCAAAGGAGTAGCGGAGCATACGCAGTATTTT
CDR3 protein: CASSLVPKGVAEHTQYF

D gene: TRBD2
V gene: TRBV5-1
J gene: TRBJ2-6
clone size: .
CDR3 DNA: TGCGCCAGCAGCTTGGTTGCGGGGGACGGGGCCAACGTCCTGACTTTC
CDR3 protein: CASSLVAGDGANVLTF

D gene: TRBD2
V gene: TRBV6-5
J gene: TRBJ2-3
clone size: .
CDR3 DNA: TGTGCCAGTTATGAGAGCGGGAAGTTTATGGATACGCAGTATTTT
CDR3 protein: CASYESGKFMDTQYF

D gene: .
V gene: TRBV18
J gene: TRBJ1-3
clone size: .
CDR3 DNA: TGTGCCAGCTCACCGACCCTTACAGACTCTGGAAACACCATATATTTT
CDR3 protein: CASSPTLTDSGNTIYF

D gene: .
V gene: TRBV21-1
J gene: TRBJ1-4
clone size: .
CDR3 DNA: TGTGCCAGCAGCTGTTCGGACAGGCCCCCTAATGAAAAACTGTTTTTT
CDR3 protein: CASSCSDRPPNEKLFF

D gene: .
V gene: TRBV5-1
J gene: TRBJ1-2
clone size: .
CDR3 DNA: TGCGCCAGCAGCCTTAGACCGGAAGGGGATGGCTACACCTTC
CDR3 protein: CASSLRPEGDGYTF

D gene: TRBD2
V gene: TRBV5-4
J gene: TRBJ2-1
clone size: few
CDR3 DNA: TGTGCCAGCAGCTTGGCCGTACTAGCGGGGAGCTCCTACAATGAGCAGTTCTTC
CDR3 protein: CASSLAVLAGSSYNEQFF

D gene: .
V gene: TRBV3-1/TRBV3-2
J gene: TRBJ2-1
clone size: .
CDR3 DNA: TGTGCCAGCAGCCAAGAAGGGGCAGGTTTTAATCGGCAGTTCTTC
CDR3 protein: CASSQEGAGFNRQFF

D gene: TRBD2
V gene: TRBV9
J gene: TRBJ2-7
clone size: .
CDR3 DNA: TGTGCCAGCAGCGTAGACCTAGCGGTCTCCTACGAGCAGTACTTC
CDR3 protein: CASSVDLAVSYEQYF

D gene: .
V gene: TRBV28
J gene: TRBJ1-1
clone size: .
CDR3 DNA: TGTGCCAGCAGTTTTTTATTTGAAGCTTTCTTT
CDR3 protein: CASSFLFEAFF

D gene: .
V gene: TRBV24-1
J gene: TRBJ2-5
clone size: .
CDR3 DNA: TGTGCCACCAGTGACGACGACTCCTTAGGATCGTACCAAGAGACCCAGTACTTC
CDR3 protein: CATSDDDSLGSYQETQYF

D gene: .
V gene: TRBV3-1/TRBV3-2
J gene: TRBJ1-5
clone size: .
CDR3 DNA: TGTGCCAGCAGCCAGTCAGGGTTGACCTATAATCAGCCCCAGCATTTT
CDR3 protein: CASSQSGLTYNQPQHF

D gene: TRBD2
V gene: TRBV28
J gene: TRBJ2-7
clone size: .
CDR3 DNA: TGTGCCAGCAGTTTATGGAGCGGGAGGGCCCCCTACGAGCAGTACTTC
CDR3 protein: CASSLWSGRAPYEQYF

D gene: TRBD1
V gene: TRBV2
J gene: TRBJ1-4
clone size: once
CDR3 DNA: TGTGCCAGCATCCCCGGGACAGCAAATGAAAAACTGTTTTTT
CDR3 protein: CASIPGTANEKLFF

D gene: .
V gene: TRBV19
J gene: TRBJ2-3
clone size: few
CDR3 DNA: TGTGCCAGTAGTATTCGCGGTTTGGGAGATACGCAGTATTTT
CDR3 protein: CASSIRGLGDTQYF

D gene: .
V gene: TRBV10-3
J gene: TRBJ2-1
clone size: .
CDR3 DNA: TGTGCCATCAGTGGGGGCGACGATGAGCAGTTCTTC
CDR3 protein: CAISGGDDEQFF

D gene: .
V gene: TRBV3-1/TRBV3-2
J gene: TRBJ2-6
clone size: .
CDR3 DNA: TGTGCCAGCAGCCCTCGGGTCTCTGGGGCCAACGTCCTGACTTTC
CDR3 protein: CASSPRVSGANVLTF

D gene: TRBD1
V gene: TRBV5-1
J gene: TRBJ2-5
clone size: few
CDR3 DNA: TGCGCCAGCAGCTGGACAGGGGGCACGGAGACCCAGTACTTC
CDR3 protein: CASSWTGGTETQYF

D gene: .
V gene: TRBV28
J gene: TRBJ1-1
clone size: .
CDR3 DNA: TGTGCCAGCAGTTTAAGGACCGTCGGCGGGAGCACTGAAGCTTTCTTT
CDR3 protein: CASSLRTVGGSTEAFF

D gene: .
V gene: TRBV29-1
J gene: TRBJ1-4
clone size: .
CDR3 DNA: TGCAGCGTCTCAGATTTGGGGGCCCGTAATGAAAAACTGTTTTTT
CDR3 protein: CSVSDLGARNEKLFF

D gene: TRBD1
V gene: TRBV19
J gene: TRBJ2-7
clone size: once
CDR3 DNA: TGTGCCAGTAAAGATCGACAGGGGGCGAGAGAGCAGTACTTC
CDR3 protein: CASKDRQGAREQYF

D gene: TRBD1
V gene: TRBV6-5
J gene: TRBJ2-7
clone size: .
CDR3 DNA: TGTGCCACGGGACAGGGCCAGGCCTACGAGCAGTACTTC
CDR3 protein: CATGQGQAYEQYF

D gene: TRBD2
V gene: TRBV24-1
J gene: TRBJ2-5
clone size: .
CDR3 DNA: TGTGCCACCAGTGATAACTTCGGACTAGCGGGAATGGAGACCCAGTACTTC
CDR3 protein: CATSDNFGLAGMETQYF

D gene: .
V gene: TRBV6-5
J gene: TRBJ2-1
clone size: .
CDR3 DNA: TGTGCCAGCAGCCCAGCGGACCTCTCCTACAATGAGCAGTTCTTC
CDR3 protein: CASSPADLSYNEQFF

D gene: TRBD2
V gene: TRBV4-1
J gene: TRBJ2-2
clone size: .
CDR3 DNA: TGCGCCAGCAGCCAGTCTTCCGGGGGACTAGCGGGGGGACTGACCGGGGAGCTGTTTTTT
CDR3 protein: CASSQSSGGLAGGLTGELFF

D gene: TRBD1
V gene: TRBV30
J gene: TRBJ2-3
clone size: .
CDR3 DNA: TGTGCCTGGAGGGGGACAGGGGTAGATACGCAGTATTTT
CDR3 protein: CAWRGTGVDTQYF

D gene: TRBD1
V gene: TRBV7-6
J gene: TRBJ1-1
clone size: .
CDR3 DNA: TGTGCCAGCAGGGGACAGGGGAACACTGAAGCTTTCTTT
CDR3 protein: CASRGQGNTEAFF

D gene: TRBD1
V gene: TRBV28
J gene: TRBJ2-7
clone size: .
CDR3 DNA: TGTGCCAGCCTGGGACAGGGCAACGAGCAGTACTTC
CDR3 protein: CASLGQGNEQYF

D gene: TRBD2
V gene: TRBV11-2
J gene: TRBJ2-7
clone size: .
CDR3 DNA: TGTGCCAGCAGCTTAGATCCGGGAGGAGAGCAGTACTTC
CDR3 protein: CASSLDPGGEQYF

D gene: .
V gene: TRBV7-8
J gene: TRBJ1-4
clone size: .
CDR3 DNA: TGTGCCAGCAGCTCCCTCGGTCGGAGGGGGGGTGAAAAACTGTTTTTT
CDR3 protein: CASSSLGRRGGEKLFF